These T cell receptor beta chains were read from a single sample in a study of control samples from healthy donors and cancer patients. Only in-frame clones appear in the TCRdb table, and some are missing; sequencing was by immunoSEQ multiplex PCR. The repertoire consists of roughly 68,000 clones, with 83% occurring once and the leading ten covering 15% to 18%. Sequencing was done on a sample of blood. The receptors were sampled from a man in his sixties in good health. The CDR3 runs from the conserved cysteine through the conserved F or W. Fields, in order: J gene, clone size, D gene, V gene, CDR3 protein, CDR3 DNA. D genes are given only for firm matches. Size tells how often a clone was seen (once, few, many) or the class of an expanded clone, and some rows leave it out.

TRBJ1-1	-	-	TRBV7-9	CASSLRGDTEAFF	TGTGCCAGCAGCTTAAGAGGGGACACTGAAGCTTTCTTT
TRBJ2-1	-	-	TRBV5-1	CASSLVTLATYSYNEQFF	TGCGCCAGCAGCTTGGTTACGCTAGCAACATACTCCTACAATGAGCAGTTCTTC
TRBJ2-7	-	-	TRBV6-2/TRBV6-3	CASSYSSLATRAREGEQYF	TGTGCCAGCAGTTACTCGAGTTTGGCGACCCGGGCTAGAGAAGGAGAGCAGTACTTC
TRBJ2-6	-	-	TRBV4-1	CASSQVNRVGANVLTF	TGCGCCAGCAGCCAGGTGAACAGGGTTGGGGCCAACGTCCTGACTTTC
TRBJ1-5	-	TRBD1	TRBV28	CASSYTGVNQPQHF	TGTGCCAGCAGCTATACAGGGGTGAATCAGCCCCAGCATTTT
TRBJ2-7	-	TRBD2	TRBV6-2/TRBV6-3	CASSYSASGSSYEQYF	TGTGCCAGCAGTTACTCGGCTAGCGGAAGCTCCTACGAGCAGTACTTC
TRBJ2-7	-	TRBD1	TRBV4-2	CASRGQGSYEQYF	TGTGCCAGCAGGGGACAGGGATCCTACGAGCAGTACTTC
TRBJ2-3	-	-	TRBV14	CASSSSVEGATDTQYF	TGTGCCAGCAGCTCCTCGGTGGAGGGGGCAACAGATACGCAGTATTTT
TRBJ2-5	-	-	TRBV9	CASSVRWQFQETQYF	TGTGCCAGCAGCGTAAGGTGGCAGTTCCAAGAGACCCAGTACTTC
TRBJ1-2	-	TRBD1	TRBV5-1	CASNGQGHSNGYTF	TGCGCCAGCAACGGACAGGGACATTCAAATGGCTACACCTTC
TRBJ2-5	-	TRBD2	TRBV3-1/TRBV3-2	CASSGTGTSGSTPRGWETQYF	TGTGCCAGCAGCGGGACCGGGACTAGCGGGAGTACCCCACGAGGATGGGAGACCCAGTACTTC
TRBJ2-7	-	-	TRBV6-6	CASSTGRSPVEQYF	TGTGCCAGCAGTACGGGCCGTAGCCCAGTCGAGCAGTACTTC
TRBJ1-2	-	-	TRBV3-1/TRBV3-2	CASSQGTLLGYTF	TGTGCCAGCAGCCAAGGAACCTTATTAGGCTACACCTTC
TRBJ1-1	-	-	TRBV6-2/TRBV6-3	CASSYSPGANTEAFF	TGTGCCAGCAGTTACTCCCCTGGAGCCAACACTGAAGCTTTCTTT
TRBJ2-7	few	-	TRBV21-1	CASTQSRLAIVSYEQYF	TGTGCCAGCACCCAATCCCGGCTAGCGATCGTTTCCTACGAGCAGTACTTC
TRBJ2-7	once	TRBD2	TRBV19	CASSMTSGIGYEQYF	TGTGCCAGTAGTATGACTAGCGGGATTGGGTACGAGCAGTACTTC
TRBJ1-1	-	-	TRBV7-9	CASSLATEAFF	TGTGCCAGCAGCTTAGCCACTGAAGCTTTCTTT
TRBJ2-7	-	TRBD1	TRBV7-6	CASSPRQGSSYEQYF	TGTGCCAGCAGCCCCCGACAGGGTAGCTCCTACGAGCAGTACTTC
TRBJ2-5	-	TRBD1	TRBV12-3/TRBV12-4	CASSLGGTGEYF	TGTGCCAGCAGTTTAGGTGGGACAGGAGAGTACTTC
TRBJ2-3	-	-	TRBV30	CAWSGKSPDTQYF	TGTGCCTGGAGCGGTAAAAGCCCAGATACGCAGTATTTT
TRBJ2-1	once	-	TRBV6-5	CASSFGDNEQFF	TGTGCCAGCAGTTTCGGGGACAATGAGCAGTTCTTC
TRBJ2-7	-	TRBD2	TRBV7-2	CASSLGTSPGEQYF	TGTGCCAGCAGCCTAGGGACTAGCCCGGGCGAGCAGTACTTC
TRBJ2-5	few	TRBD2	TRBV19	CASSITGSGGRETQYF	TGTGCCAGTAGTATAACGGGATCGGGAGGGAGGGAGACCCAGTACTTC
TRBJ1-5	-	-	TRBV7-8	CASSLQVGNQPQHF	TGTGCCAGCAGCTTACAAGTGGGCAATCAGCCCCAGCATTTT
TRBJ2-1	few	TRBD2	TRBV3-1/TRBV3-2	CASSQSSGRENEQFF	TGTGCCAGCAGCCAGTCTAGCGGGAGAGAGAATGAGCAGTTCTTC
TRBJ2-1	-	-	TRBV30	CACRRGGIRRFNEQFF	TGTGCCTGCCGAAGGGGCGGAATTCGTCGGTTCAATGAGCAGTTCTTC
TRBJ2-2	-	TRBD2	TRBV3-1/TRBV3-2	CASTRAGDTGELFF	TGTGCCAGCACCCGAGCGGGAGACACCGGGGAGCTGTTTTTT
TRBJ1-1	-	-	TRBV7-8	CASSLVQGVGEAFF	TGTGCCAGCAGCTTAGTGCAGGGCGTCGGTGAAGCTTTCTTT
TRBJ2-2	-	-	TRBV27	CASSYRPGTGELFF	TGTGCCAGCAGTTACCGTCCGGGAACCGGGGAGCTGTTTTTT
TRBJ1-5	few	TRBD1	TRBV24-1	CATSGTGSQPQHF	TGTGCCACCAGCGGGACAGGGAGTCAGCCCCAGCATTTT
TRBJ2-2	-	-	TRBV4-3	CASSQGGGRSTGELFF	TGCGCCAGCAGCCAAGGGGGGGGCAGGAGCACCGGGGAGCTGTTTTTT
TRBJ2-1	-	-	TRBV10-3	CAINGGNNEQFF	TGTGCCATCAACGGGGGAAACAATGAGCAGTTCTTC
TRBJ1-2	many	-	TRBV7-2	CASSRSGGAGYGYTF	TGTGCCAGCAGTCGGTCGGGGGGGGCAGGCTATGGCTACACCTTC
TRBJ2-3	once	TRBD1	TRBV7-9	CASSWTGKDTQYF	TGTGCCAGCAGCTGGACAGGGAAAGATACGCAGTATTTT
TRBJ2-3	-	TRBD1	TRBV4-1	CASSQPGQGYTDTQYF	TGCGCCAGCAGCCAACCCGGACAGGGTTACACAGATACGCAGTATTTT
TRBJ2-4	-	TRBD1	TRBV10-3	CAISDRQGKNIQYF	TGTGCCATCAGTGATCGACAGGGCAAAAACATTCAGTACTTC
TRBJ1-1	-	TRBD1	TRBV28	CASRHRGLTEAFF	TGTGCCAGCAGGCACAGGGGCCTCACTGAAGCTTTCTTT
TRBJ2-5	few	-	TRBV3-1/TRBV3-2	CASSQGRGSTQYF	TGTGCCAGCAGCCAAGGCCGGGGATCTACCCAGTACTTC
TRBJ2-5	-	TRBD1	TRBV28	CASSLHGTGQETQYF	TGTGCCAGCAGTCTTCACGGGACAGGCCAAGAGACCCAGTACTTC
TRBJ1-1	-	-	TRBV19	CASSPRTGANTEAFF	TGTGCCAGTAGTCCCCGGACCGGTGCCAACACTGAAGCTTTCTTT
TRBJ2-2	-	-	TRBV5-1	CASSLSGELFF	TGCGCCAGCAGCTTGTCCGGGGAGCTGTTTTTT